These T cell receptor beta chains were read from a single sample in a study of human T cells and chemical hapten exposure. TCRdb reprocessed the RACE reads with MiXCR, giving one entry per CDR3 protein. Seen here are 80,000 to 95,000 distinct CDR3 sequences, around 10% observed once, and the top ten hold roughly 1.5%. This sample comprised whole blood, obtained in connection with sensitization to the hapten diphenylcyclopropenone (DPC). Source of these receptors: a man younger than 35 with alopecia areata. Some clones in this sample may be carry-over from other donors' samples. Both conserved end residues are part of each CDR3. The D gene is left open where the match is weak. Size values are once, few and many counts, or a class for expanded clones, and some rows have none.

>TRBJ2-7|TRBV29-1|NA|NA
CSVEGGATSLEQYF
TGCAGCGTTGAAGGGGGGGCCACCTCTTTAGAGCAGTACTTC
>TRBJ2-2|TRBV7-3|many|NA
CASSLISPGTGELFF
TGTGCCAGCAGCTTAATTTCTCCTGGAACCGGGGAGCTGTTTTTT
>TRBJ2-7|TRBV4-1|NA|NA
CASSPQGSYEQYF
TGCGCCAGCAGCCCTCAGGGATCCTACGAGCAGTACTTC
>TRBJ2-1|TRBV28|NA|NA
CASSFDPKGSYNEQFF
TGTGCCAGCAGTTTTGACCCCAAGGGCTCCTACAATGAGCAGTTCTTC
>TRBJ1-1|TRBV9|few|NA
CASSDSPYTEAFF
TGTGCCAGCAGCGATTCACCTTACACTGAAGCTTTCTTT
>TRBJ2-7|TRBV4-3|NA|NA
CASSQADRTYEQYF
TGCGCCAGCAGCCAAGCCGACAGAACATACGAGCAGTACTTC
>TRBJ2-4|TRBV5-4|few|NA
CASSYDQGAKNIQYF
TGTGCCAGCAGTTACGACCAGGGAGCCAAAAACATTCAGTACTTC
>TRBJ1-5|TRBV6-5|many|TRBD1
CASSARGQGDQPQHF
TGTGCCAGCAGTGCGCGGGGACAGGGTGATCAGCCCCAGCATTTT
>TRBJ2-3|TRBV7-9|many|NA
CASSAPGDQADTQYF
TGTGCCAGCAGCGCGCCGGGGGACCAAGCAGATACGCAGTATTTT
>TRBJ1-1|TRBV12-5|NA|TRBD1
CASGFTGQGRTEAFF
TGTGCTAGTGGTTTCACGGGACAGGGACGCACTGAAGCTTTCTTT
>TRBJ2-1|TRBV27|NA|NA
CASSRPHPGTPYNEQFF
TGTGCCAGCAGTCGCCCACACCCGGGGACCCCCTACAATGAGCAGTTCTTC
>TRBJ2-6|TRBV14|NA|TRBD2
CASSQAWTSGGAANVLTF
TGTGCCAGCAGCCAGGCCTGGACTAGCGGGGGGGCAGCCAACGTCCTGACTTTC
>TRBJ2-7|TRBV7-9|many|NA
CASSYGDIYEQYF
TGTGCCAGCAGCTACGGAGATATATACGAGCAGTACTTC
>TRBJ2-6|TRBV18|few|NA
CASSPPGRSGANVLTF
TGTGCCAGCTCACCCCCTGGTCGCTCTGGGGCCAACGTCCTGACTTTC
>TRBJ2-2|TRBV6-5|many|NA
CASSYSSARTGELFF
TGTGCCAGCAGTTACTCGTCAGCGCGCACCGGGGAGCTGTTTTTT
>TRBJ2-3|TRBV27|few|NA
CASNNGKAPDTQYF
TGTGCCAGCAACAATGGGAAGGCGCCAGATACGCAGTATTTT
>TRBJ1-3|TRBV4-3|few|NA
CASSQDLGWAGNTIYF
TGCGCCAGCAGCCAAGATCTAGGATGGGCTGGAAACACCATATATTTT
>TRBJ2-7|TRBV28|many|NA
CASGTGTYEQYF
TGTGCCAGCGGCACCGGAACCTACGAGCAGTACTTC
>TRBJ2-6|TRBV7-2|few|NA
CASSSHRVSGANVLTF
TGTGCCAGCAGCTCGCACAGGGTTTCGGGGGCCAACGTCCTGACTTTC
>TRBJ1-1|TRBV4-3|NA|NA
CASSRGRPNTEAFF
TGCGCCAGCAGCCGCGGACGGCCGAACACTGAAGCTTTCTTT
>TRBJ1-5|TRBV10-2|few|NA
CASSEHRAVNQPQHF
TGCGCCAGCAGTGAGCATAGGGCAGTCAATCAGCCCCAGCATTTT
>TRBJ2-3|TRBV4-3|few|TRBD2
CASSPTVVAGGRGTDTQYF
TGCGCCAGCTCTCCCACGGTGGTAGCGGGGGGGCGTGGCACAGATACGCAGTATTTT
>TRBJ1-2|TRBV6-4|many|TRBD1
CASAAVGQVGLGYGYTF
TGTGCCAGCGCCGCCGTGGGACAGGTCGGTCTGGGCTATGGCTACACCTTC
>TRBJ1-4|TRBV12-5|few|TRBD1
CASGLGATGTGPEKLFF
TGTGCTAGTGGTCTAGGGGCCACCGGGACAGGGCCCGAAAAACTGTTTTTT
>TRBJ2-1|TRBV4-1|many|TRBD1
CASSQDFFGQGAGEQFF
TGCGCCAGCAGCCAAGACTTTTTCGGACAGGGGGCCGGTGAGCAGTTCTTC
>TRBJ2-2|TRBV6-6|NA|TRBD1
CASSQTGRDTGELFF
TGTGCCAGCAGCCAGACAGGGCGCGACACCGGGGAGCTGTTTTTT